This TCR beta chain was profiled in a study of low-dose radiotherapy and immunotherapy resistance in tumors. The overall study: Cohort 1 received 0.5 Gy per fraction every 2 weeks, totaling 6.5 Gy.

With 3 bases removed from V and 1 base from J, the gap between germline ends came to 6 bases. This CDR3 region has 13 residues. Per the germline V gene, CDR1 is KGHSH and CDR2 is LQKENI. Alpha and beta chains were covered, as first-strand cDNA relied on TRAV- and TRBV-specific primers. With a constant-region primer and a V-primer adapter, TCRs were subjected to 20 to 25 PCR cycles of amplification. Isolated mRNA underwent amplification via in vitro transcription. Each CDR3 protein is one row after TCRdb ran MiXCR on the reads. In the table there are roughly 8,700 distinct CDR3 sequences, about 70% of which are singletons. Nivolumab, ipilimumab, aspirin, low-dose cyclophosphamide and low-dose radiotherapy were all administered to the donors. This clonotype was recorded only once.

This chain joins TRBV18 and TRBJ1-1; the D is unclear. This TCR was sampled from a human donor with advanced metastatic prostate, ovarian, gallbladder or colorectal cancer (not recorded which). This table probably holds off-target reads from a library built for another chain. The CDR3 DNA sequence: TGTGCCAGCTCACCTGACAAGAACACTGAAGCTTTCTTT. The encoded protein is CASSPDKNTEAFF.